What follows is one T cell receptor beta chain and its context. This specimen comes from a study of cytomegalovirus exposure and HLA in healthy donors. 60 Vbeta and 13 Jbeta primers were used in PCR. TCRdb's table, derived via immunoSEQ multiplex PCR, lists solely in-frame clones and lacks some. The profile shows approximately 140,000 clones, approximately 60% of them singletons. The origin of this receptor is a woman aged 55 to 70 in good health and CMV-seropositive. Sample: PBMCs.

CDR3 amino acids: CASRSQGWDYGYTF. CDR3 nucleotide sequence: TGCGCCAGCAGGTCTCAGGGGTGGGACTATGGCTACACCTTC. The chain joins TRBV4-1 to TRBJ1-2, with D possibly matching TRBD1 (6 bases). The CDR3 loop spans 14 amino acids. Germline-derived CDR1 and CDR2 are MGHRA and YSYEKL. Trimming removed 6 bases from V and 3 bases from J, with 14 bases in between.